The text below deals with one TCR beta chain. Its target is unknown. The sample holds other DNA sequences that translate to the same CDR3. Investigators divided CD4+ cells into CD45RA+ naive and CD45RA-negative memory subsets. Generated by immunoSEQ multiplex PCR, the TCRdb table keeps only in-frame clones and is missing some. Of a few million clones listed, approximately 95% were seen once; the top ten hold 0.39%. This sample was taken from a study of shared clonotypes between healthy human individuals. Study outcomes and limitations: The study found about 5% of naive CD4 clonotypes shared across a few donors. Investigators collected only blood, and repertoires in tissues likely differ. Large sequencing depth failed to make sorted-subset sequencing complete, rarefaction showed.

CDR3 length: 13 residues. Per germline, CDR1 MDHEN and CDR2 SYDVKM. J gave up 5 bases and V 5 bases, and 4 bases lay outside the gene matches. This TCR came from a young man in good health. Some clones in this sample may be carry-over from other donors' samples. Sequences were obtained from naive CD4+ T cells from PBMCs. Subset given: CD45RA+ positively selected. The chain combines TRBV28 with TRBJ1-2, with TRBD1 matching over 8 bases. The CDR3, as DNA: TGTGCCAGCAGTCCCGGACAGGGTTATGGCTACACCTTC. Its protein is CASSPGQGYGYTF.